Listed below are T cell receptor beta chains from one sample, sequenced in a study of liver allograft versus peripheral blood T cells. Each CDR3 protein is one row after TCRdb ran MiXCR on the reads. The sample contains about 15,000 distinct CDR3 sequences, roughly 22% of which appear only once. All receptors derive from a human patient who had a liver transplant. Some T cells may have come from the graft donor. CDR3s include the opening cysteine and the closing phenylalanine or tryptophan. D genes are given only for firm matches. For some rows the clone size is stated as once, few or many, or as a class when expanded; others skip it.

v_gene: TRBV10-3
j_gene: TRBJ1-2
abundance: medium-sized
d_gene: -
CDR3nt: TGTGCCATCAAGGGATGGGAGGAAAGCTATGGCTACACCTTC
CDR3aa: CAIKGWEESYGYTF

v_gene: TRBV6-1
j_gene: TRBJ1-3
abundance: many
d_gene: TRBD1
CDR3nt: TGTGCCAGCAGTGAACAGACAGGGCGCGTCTCTGGAAACACCATATATTTT
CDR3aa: CASSEQTGRVSGNTIYF

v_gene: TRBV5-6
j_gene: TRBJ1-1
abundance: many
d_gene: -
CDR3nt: TGTGCCAGCAGCTTGGGCGCGGGGATGAACACTGAAGCTTTCTTT
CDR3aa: CASSLGAGMNTEAFF

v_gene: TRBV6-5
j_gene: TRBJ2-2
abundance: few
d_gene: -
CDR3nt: TGTGCCAGCAGTCGACAGAAGGGCGGGGAGCTGTTTTTT
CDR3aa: CASSRQKGGELFF

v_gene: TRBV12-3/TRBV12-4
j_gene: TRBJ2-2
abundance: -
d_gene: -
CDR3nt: TGTGCCAGCACCCTCGGACTGAACACCGGGGAGCTGTTTTTT
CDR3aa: CASTLGLNTGELFF

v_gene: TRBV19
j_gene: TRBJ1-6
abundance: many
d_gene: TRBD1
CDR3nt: TGTGCCAGTAGTTCCAATGGACAGGGGAAGAATTCACCCCTCCACTTT
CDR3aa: CASSSNGQGKNSPLHF

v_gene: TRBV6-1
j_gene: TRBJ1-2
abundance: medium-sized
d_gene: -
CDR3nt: TGTGCCAGCCTGTGGGGGGGCGAAGGTAACTATGGCTACACCTTC
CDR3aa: CASLWGGEGNYGYTF

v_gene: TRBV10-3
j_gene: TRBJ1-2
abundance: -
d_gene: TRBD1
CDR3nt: TGTGCCATCAGTCCCGGGACAGACTATGGCTACACCTTC
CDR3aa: CAISPGTDYGYTF

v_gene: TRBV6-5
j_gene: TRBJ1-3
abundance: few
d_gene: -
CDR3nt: TGTGCCAGCAGTTACTCGGAGGGAAACACCATATATTTT
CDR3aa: CASSYSEGNTIYF

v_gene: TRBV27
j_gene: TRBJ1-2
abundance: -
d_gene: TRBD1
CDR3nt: TGTGCCAGCAGTACTCAGGGGGTCTATGGCTACACCTTC
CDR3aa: CASSTQGVYGYTF

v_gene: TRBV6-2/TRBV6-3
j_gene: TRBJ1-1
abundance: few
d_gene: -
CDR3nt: TGTGCCAGCAGTTATAGGCAGAACACTGAAGCTTTCTTT
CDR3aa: CASSYRQNTEAFF

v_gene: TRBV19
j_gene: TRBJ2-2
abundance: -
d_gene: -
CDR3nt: TGTGCCAGTTCGGACGGGGAGCTGTTTTTT
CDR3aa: CASSDGELFF

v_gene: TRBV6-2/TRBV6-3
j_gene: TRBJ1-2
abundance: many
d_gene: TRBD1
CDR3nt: TGTGCCAGCAGCCCCCGGACAGGGGATGGCTACACCTTC
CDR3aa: CASSPRTGDGYTF

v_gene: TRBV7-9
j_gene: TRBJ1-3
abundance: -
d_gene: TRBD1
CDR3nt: TGTGCCAGCAGCTTAGCCCGGGACAGGCCTGGAAACACCATATATTTT
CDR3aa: CASSLARDRPGNTIYF

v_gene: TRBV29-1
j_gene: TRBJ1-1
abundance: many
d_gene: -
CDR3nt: TGCAGCGTTGAAACTTGGCAGAAAAACACTGAAGCTTTCTTT
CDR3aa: CSVETWQKNTEAFF

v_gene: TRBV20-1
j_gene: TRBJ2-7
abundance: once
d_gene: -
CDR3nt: TGCAGTGTCCAGGGGAACACCTACGAGCAGTACTTC
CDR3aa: CSVQGNTYEQYF

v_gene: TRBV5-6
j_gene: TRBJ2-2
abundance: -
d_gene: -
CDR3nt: TGTGCCAGCAGCGGACGGGGTAACACCGGGGAGCTGTTTTTT
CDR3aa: CASSGRGNTGELFF

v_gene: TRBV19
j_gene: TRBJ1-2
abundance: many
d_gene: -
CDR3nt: TGTGCCAGTAGTATAGAAAGGACACTACTATACTATGGCTACACCTTC
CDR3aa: CASSIERTLLYYGYTF

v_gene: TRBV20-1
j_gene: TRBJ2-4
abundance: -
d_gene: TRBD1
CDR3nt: TGCAGTGCTACCCGGACAGGGGACTTAGCCAAAAACATTCAGTACTTC
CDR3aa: CSATRTGDLAKNIQYF

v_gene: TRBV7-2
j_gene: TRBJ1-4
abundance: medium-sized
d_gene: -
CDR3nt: TGTGCCAGCCGAGAGCAGGCAGCGGAAAAACTGTTTTTT
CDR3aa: CASREQAAEKLFF

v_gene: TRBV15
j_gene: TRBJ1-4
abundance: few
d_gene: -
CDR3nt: TGTGCCACCAGCAGTGCCGTGCTGCGAGAAAAACTGTTTTTT
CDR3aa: CATSSAVLREKLFF

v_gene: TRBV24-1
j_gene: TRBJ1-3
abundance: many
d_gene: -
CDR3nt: TGTGCCACCACGGATAACTCTGGAAACACCATATATTTT
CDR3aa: CATTDNSGNTIYF

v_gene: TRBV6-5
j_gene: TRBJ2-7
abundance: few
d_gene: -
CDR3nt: TGTGCCAGCAGTTACGGCAGGGGGGCATACGAGCAGTACTTC
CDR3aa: CASSYGRGAYEQYF

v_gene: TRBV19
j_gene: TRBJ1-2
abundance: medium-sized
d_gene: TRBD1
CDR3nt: TGTGCCAGTAATCCCGGGACAGGCCTTAACTATGGCTACACCTTC
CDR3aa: CASNPGTGLNYGYTF

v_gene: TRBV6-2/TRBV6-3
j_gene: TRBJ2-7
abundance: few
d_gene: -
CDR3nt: TGTGCCAGCAGTTACCGTAGGGGGGACTACGAGCAGTACTTC
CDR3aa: CASSYRRGDYEQYF

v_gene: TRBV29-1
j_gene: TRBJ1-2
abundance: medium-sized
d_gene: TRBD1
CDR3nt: TGCAGCGTTGAGGACCCCGGACAGGACTATGGCTACACCTTC
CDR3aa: CSVEDPGQDYGYTF

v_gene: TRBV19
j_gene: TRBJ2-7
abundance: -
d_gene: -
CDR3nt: TGTGCCAGTAGTAGGGGGCCAGGGCTGGACGAGCAGTACTTC
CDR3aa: CASSRGPGLDEQYF

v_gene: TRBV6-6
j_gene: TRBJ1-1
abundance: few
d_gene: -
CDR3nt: TGTGCCAGCAGTTACGGTCGGGTGTATGAAGCTTTCTTT
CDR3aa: CASSYGRVYEAFF

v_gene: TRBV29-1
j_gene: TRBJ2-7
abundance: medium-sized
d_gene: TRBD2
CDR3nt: TGCAGCGTTGAAGATCCCCGGACTAGAACAGGCGAGCAGTACTTC
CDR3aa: CSVEDPRTRTGEQYF

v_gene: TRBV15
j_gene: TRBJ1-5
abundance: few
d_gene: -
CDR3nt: TGTGCCACCAGCAGAGGGGCAGACTGGGGCAATCAGCCCCAGCATTTT
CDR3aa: CATSRGADWGNQPQHF

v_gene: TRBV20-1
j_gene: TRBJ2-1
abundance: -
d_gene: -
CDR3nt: TGCAGTGCTAGAGTACAGTTGCTTGAGCAGTTCTTC
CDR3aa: CSARVQLLEQFF

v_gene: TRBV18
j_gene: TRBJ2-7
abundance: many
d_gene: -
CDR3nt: TGTGCCAGCTCACCTCGGGACCTCAGCTACGAGCAGTACTTC
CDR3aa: CASSPRDLSYEQYF

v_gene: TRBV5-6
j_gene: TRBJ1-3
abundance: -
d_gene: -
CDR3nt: TGCGCCAGCAGCTTGGGGGGATCAGGGTCCGTAAACACCATATATTTT
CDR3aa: CASSLGGSGSVNTIYF

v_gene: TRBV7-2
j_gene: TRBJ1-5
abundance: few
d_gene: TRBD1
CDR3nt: TGTGCCAGCAGCTGGACAGGAAATAGCAATCAGCCCCAGCATTTT
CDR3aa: CASSWTGNSNQPQHF

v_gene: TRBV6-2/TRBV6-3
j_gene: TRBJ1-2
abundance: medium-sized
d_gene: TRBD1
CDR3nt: TGTGCCAGTCGGGACAGGACTAACTATGGCTACACCTTC
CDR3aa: CASRDRTNYGYTF

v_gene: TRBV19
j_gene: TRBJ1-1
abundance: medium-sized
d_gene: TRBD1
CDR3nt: TGTGCCACCTCGGACAGGCCCAGGGATAGGGCTTTCTTT
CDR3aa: CATSDRPRDRAFF